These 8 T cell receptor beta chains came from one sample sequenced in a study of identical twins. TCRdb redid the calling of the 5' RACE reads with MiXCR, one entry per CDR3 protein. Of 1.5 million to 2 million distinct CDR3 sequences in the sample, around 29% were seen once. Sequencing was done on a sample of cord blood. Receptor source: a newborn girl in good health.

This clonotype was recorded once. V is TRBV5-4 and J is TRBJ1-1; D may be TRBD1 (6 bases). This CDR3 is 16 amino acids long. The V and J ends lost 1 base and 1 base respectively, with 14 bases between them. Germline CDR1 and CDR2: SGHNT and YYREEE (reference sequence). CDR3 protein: CASSLRRGQPNTEAFF. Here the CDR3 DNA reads TGTGCCAGCAGCTTGCGGCGTGGACAGCCGAACACTGAAGCTTTCTTT.

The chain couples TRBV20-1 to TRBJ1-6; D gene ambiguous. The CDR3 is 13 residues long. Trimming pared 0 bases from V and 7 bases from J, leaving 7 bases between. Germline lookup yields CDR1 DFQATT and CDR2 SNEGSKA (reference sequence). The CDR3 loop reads CSARDNQNSPLHF. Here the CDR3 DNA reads TGCAGTGCTAGAGATAACCAAAATTCACCCCTCCACTTT.

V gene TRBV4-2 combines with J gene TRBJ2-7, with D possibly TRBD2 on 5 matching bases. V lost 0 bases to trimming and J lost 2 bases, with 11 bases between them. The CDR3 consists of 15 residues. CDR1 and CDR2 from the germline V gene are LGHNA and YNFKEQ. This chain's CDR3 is CASSQDWTGAYEQYF. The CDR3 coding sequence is TGTGCCAGCAGCCAAGATTGGACTGGGGCCTACGAGCAGTACTTC.

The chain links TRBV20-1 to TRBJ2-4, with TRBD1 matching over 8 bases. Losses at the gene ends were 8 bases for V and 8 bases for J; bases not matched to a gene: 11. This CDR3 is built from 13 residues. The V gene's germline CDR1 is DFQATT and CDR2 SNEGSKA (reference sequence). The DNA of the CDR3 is TGCAGTACTAAGGACAGGGCGGGATACATTCAGTACTTC. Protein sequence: CSTKDRAGYIQYF.

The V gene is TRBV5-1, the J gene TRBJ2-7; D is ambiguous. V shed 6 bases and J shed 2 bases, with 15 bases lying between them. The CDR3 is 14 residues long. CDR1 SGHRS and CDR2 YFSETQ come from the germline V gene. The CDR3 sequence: CASTLDVEPYEQYF. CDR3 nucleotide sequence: TGCGCCAGCACCTTAGATGTAGAGCCCTACGAGCAGTACTTC.

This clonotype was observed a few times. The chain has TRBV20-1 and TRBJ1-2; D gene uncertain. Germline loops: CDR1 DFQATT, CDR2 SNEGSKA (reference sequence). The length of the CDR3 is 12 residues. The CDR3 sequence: CSARPPYYGYTF. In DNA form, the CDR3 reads TGCAGCGCACGCCCCCCTTACTATGGCTACACCTTC.

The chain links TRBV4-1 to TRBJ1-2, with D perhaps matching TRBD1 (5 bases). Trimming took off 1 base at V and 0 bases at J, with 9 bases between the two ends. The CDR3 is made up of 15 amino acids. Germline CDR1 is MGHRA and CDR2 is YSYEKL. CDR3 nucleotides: TGCGCCAGCAGCCAAGGGACACCGACTAACTATGGCTACACCTTC. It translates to CASSQGTPTNYGYTF.

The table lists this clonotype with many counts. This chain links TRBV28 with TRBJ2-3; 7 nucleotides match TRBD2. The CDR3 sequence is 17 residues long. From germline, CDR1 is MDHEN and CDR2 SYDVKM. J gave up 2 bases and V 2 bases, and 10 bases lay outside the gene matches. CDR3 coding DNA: TGTGCCAGCAGTTTAATGTTTTGGGAGGGTAACACAGATACGCAGTATTTT. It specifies CASSLMFWEGNTDTQYF.